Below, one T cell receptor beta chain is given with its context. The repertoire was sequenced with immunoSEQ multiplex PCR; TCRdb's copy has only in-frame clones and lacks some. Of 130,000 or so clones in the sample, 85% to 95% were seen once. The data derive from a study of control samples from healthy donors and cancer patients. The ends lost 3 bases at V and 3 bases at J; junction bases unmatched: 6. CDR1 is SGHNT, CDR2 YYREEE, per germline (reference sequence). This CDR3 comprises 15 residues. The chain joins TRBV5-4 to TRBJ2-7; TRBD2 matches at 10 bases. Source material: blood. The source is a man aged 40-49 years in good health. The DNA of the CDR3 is TGTGCCAGCAGCTCGACTAGCGGGCCAATCTACGAGCAGTACTTC. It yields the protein CASSSTSGPIYEQYF.